These 30 T cell receptor beta chains were sequenced from one sample in a study of PD-1 blockade in classical Hodgkin lymphoma. The table came from immunoSEQ multiplex PCR; TCRdb's copy has only in-frame clones and leaves some out. The table records some 39,000 clones, 78% of them present only once. Described time point: cycle 4 day 1 (C4D1), after less than 7 weeks of nivolumab. All the patients suffered relapse after autologous stem cell transplantation, and brentuximab vedotin exposure differed. The sample consisted of peripheral blood mononuclear cells (PBMCs), taken before the fourth cycle of nivolumab. The receptors derive from a human donor with classical Hodgkin lymphoma.

This sequence joins TRBV4-3 and TRBJ2-5; D might be TRBD1 (6 bases). Germline loops: CDR1 LGHNA, CDR2 YSLEER. V lost 0 bases and J lost 4, with 15 bases in between. The CDR3 extends over 16 amino acids. DNA of the CDR3: TGCGCCAGCAGCCAAGAGTGGTGGGGGCAGGGAGAGACCCAGTACTTC. Translating it yields CASSQEWWGQGETQYF.

The chain combines TRBV6-6 with TRBJ2-3; TRBD1 agrees at 8 bases. The CDR3 consists of 13 residues. Germline loops: CDR1 MNHNY, CDR2 SVGAGI (reference sequence). The ends lost 7 bases at V and 6 bases at J; junction bases unmatched: 6. Here the CDR3 reads CASNQGAWDTQYF. The CDR3 DNA follows: TGTGCCAGCAATCAGGGGGCTTGGGATACGCAGTATTTT.

The V gene is TRBV16, the J gene TRBJ1-1; D is unresolved. The CDR3 covers 16 residues. V was cut by 0 bases and J by 0 bases, with 11 bases left in between. Germline V lookup: CDR1 KGHSY, CDR2 FQNENV. In DNA form, the CDR3 reads TGTGCCAGCAGCCAATCTGAGTCCGTCGTGAACACTGAAGCTTTCTTT. Translated, it gives CASSQSESVVNTEAFF.

V usage is TRBV20-1 and J usage is TRBJ2-5; D remains unclear. CDR1 and CDR2 (germline): DFQATT, SNEGSKA (reference sequence). The germline V and J ends were trimmed by 6 bases and 2 bases, with 7 bases remaining between them. The CDR3 spans 11 residues. The CDR3 region has the DNA TGCAGTGCAGCCACACAAGAGACCCAGTACTTC. Amino acids: CSAATQETQYF.

The chain couples TRBV11-2 to TRBJ1-1, with D maybe TRBD1 (5 bases). The CDR3 is made up of 14 amino acids. Deletions cut 1 base from V and 3 bases from J, with 9 bases between. Looked up from germline, CDR1 is SGHAT and CDR2 is FQNNGV. CDR3 amino acids: CASSLAEGYTEAFF. The CDR3 DNA is TGTGCCAGCAGCTTAGCTGAGGGGTACACTGAAGCTTTCTTT. Using reference TRBV11-2 and TRBJ1-1 for the parts outside the CDR3, the full variable domain is EAGVAQSPRYKIIEKRQSVAFWCNPISGHATLYWYQQILGQGPKLLIQFQNNGVVDDSQLPKDRFSAERLKGVDSTLKIQPAKLEDSAVYLCASSLAEGYTEAFFGQGTRLTVV.

The chain employs TRBV10-3 and TRBJ2-1; D is undetermined. CDR1 ENHRY and CDR2 SYGVKD come from the germline V gene. The CDR3 runs to 12 residues. V lost 7 bases, J lost 5 bases, and 9 bases lay in between. CDR3 bases: TGTGCCATCAAAACTATCGACAATGAGCAGTTCTTC. This codes for CAIKTIDNEQFF.

The V gene is TRBV2, the J gene TRBJ2-3; D perhaps matches TRBD2 (5 bases). The germline gives CDR1 SNHLY, CDR2 FYNNEI. CDR3 length: 13 residues. V lost 4 bases, J lost 5 bases, and 10 bases lay in between. The CDR3 is CASSAGGIDTQYF. The CDR3 bases are TGTGCCAGCAGTGCTGGAGGTATAGATACGCAGTATTTT.

V and J are TRBV4-2 and TRBJ2-3; a possible D gene is TRBD2 (7 bases). Looked up from germline, CDR1 is LGHNA and CDR2 is YNFKEQ. V lost 0 bases and J lost 6, with 22 bases in between. The CDR3 sequence is 18 residues long. CDR3 in DNA: TGTGCCAGCAGCCAAGATGTAGTTGGGGGGGCCCGAACGGATACGCAGTATTTT. Translating gives CASSQDVVGGARTDTQYF.

V is TRBV28 and J is TRBJ1-1; maybe TRBD1 (5 bases). V lost 6 bases, J lost 8 bases, and 10 bases lay in between. The CDR3 has 11 residues. Germline values: CDR1 MDHEN, CDR2 SYDVKM. The CDR3 loop reads CASRSGGEAFF. The DNA for the CDR3 is TGTGCCAGCAGATCGGGGGGGGAAGCTTTCTTT.

This clone was recorded at least ten times. One junction end disagrees with the germline gene, perhaps due to a read error. V usage is TRBV6-6 and J usage is TRBJ1-1, with D possibly matching TRBD1 (5 bases). The germline V gene encodes CDR1 MNHNY and CDR2 SVGAGI (reference sequence). This CDR3 region has 11 residues. CDR3 sequence (DNA): TGTGCCAGCAGTTACCAGGGAGCAGCTGCGTTT. Translating gives CASSYQGAAAF.

This chain joins TRBV4-3 and TRBJ1-1, with 9 nucleotides matching TRBD1. The ends lost 1 base at V and 3 bases at J; junction bases unmatched: 12. This CDR3 has 18 residues. Per the germline V gene, CDR1 is LGHNA and CDR2 is YSLEER. CDR3 sequence reads: CASSQGTPTGGYHTEAFF. DNA of the CDR3: TGCGCCAGCAGCCAAGGTACACCGACAGGGGGGTATCACACTGAAGCTTTCTTT.

Regarding this clone: One junction end disagrees with the germline gene, perhaps due to a read error. The V gene is TRBV7-8, the J gene TRBJ2-1; D is uncertain. The CDR3 consists of 15 residues. Looked up from germline, CDR1 is SGHVS and CDR2 is FQNEAQ. The CDR3 DNA reads as TGTGCCAGCACCTTAGGTACGGATTCCTACAATGAGCAGTTCTTC. It encodes CASTLGTDSYNEQFF.

The J gene is TRBJ1-6, the V gene TRBV18; no clear D gene. There are 16 residues in the CDR3. CDR1 and CDR2 from the germline V gene are KGHSH and LQKENI. The germline V and J ends were trimmed by 3 bases and 7 bases, with 16 bases remaining between them. The CDR3 spells CASSPGSNRSNSPLHF. As DNA, the CDR3 is TGTGCCAGCTCACCGGGGAGCAACCGGTCGAATTCACCCCTCCACTTT.

The chain combines TRBV6-5 with TRBJ2-3; D is uncertain. The CDR3 runs to 13 residues. From germline, CDR1 is MNHEY and CDR2 SVGAGI. V was pared by 7 bases and J by 3 bases, with 11 bases between. CDR3 region: CASMNRQTDTQYF. The CDR3 bases are TGTGCCAGCATGAACCGACAAACAGATACGCAGTATTTT.

The CDR3 sequence is CASGLVLGEKLFF. CDR3 coding DNA: TGTGCTAGTGGTTTGGTACTCGGTGAAAAACTGTTTTTT. The chain recombines TRBV12-5 with TRBJ1-4; D gene ambiguous. V was shortened by 0 bases and J by 7 bases, with 6 bases between the two germline ends. This CDR3 has 13 amino acids. CDR1 is LGHNT and CDR2 is FRNRAP in the germline V gene.

The rearrangement uses TRBV11-3 and TRBJ1-6; D might be TRBD1 (6 bases). The CDR3 runs to 16 residues. CDR1 SGHNT and CDR2 YENEEA come from the germline V gene. Trimming removed 3 bases from V and 8 bases from J, with 17 bases in between. CDR3 in amino acids: CASSLSLNREDSPLHF. Here the CDR3 DNA reads TGTGCCAGCAGCTTGTCGCTGAACAGGGAAGATTCACCCCTCCACTTT.

A few counts support this clone. The chain carries TRBV5-5 and TRBJ2-7; 8 bases are shared with TRBD1. After removal of 4 bases from V and 9 bases from J, the junction contained 15 bases not matched to a gene. CDR3 length: 15 amino acids. CDR1 and CDR2 from the germline V gene are SGHKS and YYEKEE (reference sequence). CDR3 DNA sequence: TGTGCCAGCAGCCTGCAACCGGGACAGGAAATGCCGCAGTACTTC. This codes for CASSLQPGQEMPQYF.

The chain links TRBV10-3 to TRBJ1-1, with TRBD1 identical over 7 bases. Germline V gene data show CDR1 as ENHRY and CDR2 as SYGVKD. The CDR3 is 13 residues long. The V segment lost 7 bases and the J segment 3 bases; nucleotides outside the gene matches: 5. CDR3 DNA sequence: TGTGCCATCAACAGGGGTGGGGACACTGAAGCTTTCTTT. It encodes CAINRGGDTEAFF.

The genes are TRBV5-1 and TRBJ1-2, with 8 bases matching TRBD1. The CDR3 loop spans 13 amino acids. Trimming removed 5 bases from V and 3 bases from J; junction bases left unmatched: 3. Germline values: CDR1 SGHRS, CDR2 YFSETQ. The CDR3 nucleotides read TGCGCCAGCAGAGAGGACAGGGACTATGGCTACACCTTC. Encoded protein: CASREDRDYGYTF.

Of note for this clone: The same CDR3 also results from other DNA sequences found in this sample. The chain joins TRBV4-1 to TRBJ1-1, with 10 bases aligning to TRBD1. Germline loops: CDR1 MGHRA, CDR2 YSYEKL. V shed 3 bases, J shed 2 bases, and the junction held 3 bases outside the gene matches. The CDR3 length is 15 residues. CDR3 amino acids: CASSHSTGGNTEAFF. Here the CDR3 DNA reads TGCGCCAGCAGCCACTCGACAGGGGGCAACACTGAAGCTTTCTTT.

This clone was counted a single time. V gene TRBV2 combines with J gene TRBJ1-5, with D possibly matching TRBD1 (6 bases). The CDR3 covers 16 residues. Trimming pared 7 bases from V and 5 bases from J, leaving 21 bases between. The germline CDR1 and CDR2 sequences are SNHLY and FYNNEI. CDR3 sequence reads: CASTPAWGAYDQPQHF. The CDR3 bases are TGTGCCAGCACCCCGGCTTGGGGGGCTTATGATCAGCCCCAGCATTTT.

This chain connects TRBV2 to TRBJ2-1, with D possibly TRBD2 on 6 matching bases. From germline, CDR1 is SNHLY and CDR2 FYNNEI. Trimming shortened V by 6 bases and J by 4 bases, and 10 bases separated the two germline ends. The CDR3 runs 13 residues. CDR3 sequence: CASRAGLYNEQFF. DNA for the CDR3: TGTGCCAGCAGGGCGGGATTATACAATGAGCAGTTCTTC.

The rearrangement joins TRBV29-1 to TRBJ1-2; perhaps TRBD1 as D (6 bases). V was shortened by 8 bases and J by 12 bases, with 22 bases between the two germline ends. Per germline, CDR1 SQVTM and CDR2 ANQGSEA. The CDR3 extends over 12 amino acids. The CDR3, as DNA: TGCAGCCCTGGGGCCGATAACGCAGGGGACACCTTC. It is translated as CSPGADNAGDTF.

V and J are TRBV5-8 and TRBJ1-1, with TRBD1 matching 7 bases. Germline V gene lookup returns CDR1 SGHTS and CDR2 YDEGEE. Trimming at V came to 0 bases and at J to 0 bases, leaving 11 bases not matched to a gene. This CDR3 has 18 amino acids. The CDR3 DNA reads TGTGCCAGCAGCTTGGGGGCCGGGACAGTCAGATTGAACACTGAAGCTTTCTTT. Translated: CASSLGAGTVRLNTEAFF.

The CDR3 sequence is CASSERGDEQFF. DNA for the CDR3: TGTGCCAGCAGTGAAAGAGGGGATGAGCAGTTCTTC. The J gene is TRBJ2-1, the V gene TRBV2; possibly TRBD1 or TRBD2 for D (5 bases each). Germline-derived CDR1 and CDR2 are SNHLY and FYNNEI. The CDR3 contains 12 residues. V lost 2 bases to trimming and J lost 8 bases, with 7 bases between them.

CDR3 nucleotide sequence: TGCGCCAGCAGATATTGGGATCGACAGGGCGAGGGCTACACCTTC. Amino acid sequence: CASRYWDRQGEGYTF. This sequence joins TRBV5-1 and TRBJ1-2; 7 bases match TRBD1. The CDR3 covers 15 residues. Trimming removed 5 bases from V and 8 bases from J; junction bases left unmatched: 15. The germline V gene has CDR1 SGHRS and CDR2 YFSETQ.

The V and J genes are TRBV4-3 and TRBJ1-2; 9 nucleotides agree with TRBD1. CDR3 length equals 16 residues. J was trimmed by 2 bases and V by 5 bases; bases with no gene match: 9. Germline-derived CDR1 and CDR2 are LGHNA and YSLEER. CDR3 loop: CASSVGQGLSNYGYTF. The CDR3 nucleotides are TGCGCCAGCAGCGTCGGACAGGGGCTATCGAACTATGGCTACACCTTC.

The rearrangement links TRBV23-1 to TRBJ1-5; TRBD1 aligns across 12 bases. TRBV23-1 qualifies as an ORF whose function is uncertain. The ends lost 8 bases at V and 2 bases at J; junction bases unmatched: 13. There are 18 residues in the CDR3. CDR3 in amino acids: CASFQSGQGALGNQPQHF. The CDR3 DNA reads TGCGCCAGCTTCCAATCGGGACAGGGGGCGCTGGGCAATCAGCCCCAGCATTTT.

A few counts support this clone. The chain joins TRBV14 to TRBJ1-2; D is ambiguous. V lost 3 bases and J 8 bases, leaving 13 bases between the germline ends. CDR1 SGHDN and CDR2 FVKESK come from the germline V gene. This CDR3 is 13 amino acids long. CDR3 in DNA: TGTGCCAGCAGCCAGGCCCGGGGTACCGGCTACACCTTC. Amino acids: CASSQARGTGYTF.

This clone has only a few counts. The chain employs TRBV2 and TRBJ1-2, with a weak D call TRBD1 (5 bases). Looked up from germline, CDR1 is SNHLY and CDR2 is FYNNEI. This CDR3 has 13 residues. The ends were cut back, 8 bases at V and 5 bases at J, with 15 bases in the middle. CDR3 amino acids: CASQGSVGYGYTF. CDR3 DNA sequence: TGTGCCAGCCAGGGTTCCGTCGGATATGGCTACACCTTC.